A single sample gave rise to the 19 T cell receptor beta chains below, sequenced in a study of T cells in Graves' hyperthyroidism and ophthalmopathy. From RNA transcripts, TCR beta CDR3 regions were amplified. During a first-round RT-PCR of the TCR CDR3, the HTBI primer set was used. TCRdb itself ran the multiplex PCR reads through MiXCR, one entry per CDR3 protein. In the table there are some 500,000 distinct CDR3 sequences, about 15% of which are singletons. Sequenced material: blood. All receptors come from a woman between 18 and 29 years old with Graves' hyperthyroidism.

This clonotype was counted a few times. The chain carries TRBV3-1 and TRBJ2-2; 14 nucleotides agree with TRBD2. The CDR3 spans 16 residues. CDR1 and CDR2 from the germline V gene are LGHDT and YNNKEL (reference sequence). Losses at the gene ends were 4 bases for V and 7 bases for J; bases not matched to a gene: 5. Here the CDR3 reads CASSRLAGGRNGELFF. The DNA for the CDR3 is TGTGCCAGCAGCCGACTAGCGGGAGGGCGAAACGGGGAGCTGTTTTTT.

This clonotype was observed a few times. The CDR3 here is CASSYRGGDNEQFF. The CDR3 coding sequence is TGTGCCAGCAGTTACAGAGGCGGAGACAATGAGCAGTTCTTC. V is TRBV6-5 and J is TRBJ2-1; D is undetermined. Germline V lookup: CDR1 MNHEY, CDR2 SVGAGI. V was pared by 2 bases and J by 5 bases, with 10 bases between. This CDR3 has 14 amino acids.

In its sample, this clonotype was seen many times. The chain has TRBV7-8 and TRBJ2-6; the D call may be TRBD1 or TRBD2 (5 bases each). The CDR3 spans 20 residues. Germline V gene data show CDR1 as SGHVS and CDR2 as FQNEAQ. V lost 4 bases and J 0 bases, leaving 22 bases between the germline ends. This CDR3 reads CASSSSFQQEVNSGANVLTF. In DNA, the CDR3 is TGTGCCAGCAGCTCCTCTTTTCAACAGGAGGTGAACTCTGGGGCCAACGTCCTGACTTTC.

A remark on this clonotype: A much more abundant neighbour one base away suggests this may be a read error. This sequence joins TRBV2 and TRBJ1-2; D is possibly TRBD1 (5 bases). V was cut by 4 bases and J by 2 bases, with 8 bases left in between. This CDR3 is built from 13 residues. Germline CDR1 and CDR2: SNHLY and FYNNEI. CDR3 DNA sequence: TGTGCCAGCAGTGGGACACTCAACTATGGCTACACCTTC. This encodes CASSGTLNYGYTF.

This clonotype was found many times. The CDR3 DNA reads TGTGCCATCAGTGAAGGGGGGACAGCGGAGTACGAGCAGTACGTC. This codes for CAISEGGTAEYEQYV. The chain couples TRBV10-3 to TRBJ2-7, with D possibly being TRBD1 (7 bases). V lost 3 bases and J lost 4, with 16 bases in between. The CDR3 totals 15 residues. CDR1 and CDR2 (germline): ENHRY, SYGVKD.

Remarks on this clonotype: This may be a read error: a much more frequent sequence differs by one nucleotide. The rearrangement links TRBV12-3 or TRBV12-4 to TRBJ1-2; tentatively, D is TRBD1 (6 bases). Trimming stripped 5 bases from V and 6 bases from J, with 13 bases between. This CDR3 spans 13 amino acids. The CDR3 sequence is CASSRDKGDGYTF. The CDR3 DNA reads as TGTGCCAGCAGTCGGGACAAAGGAGATGGCTACACCTTC.

This clonotype was seen a handful of times. V is TRBV18 and J is TRBJ2-2; the D gene is possibly TRBD1 (6 bases). Trimming took 2 bases from V and 1 from J, leaving 8 bases between them. Germline CDR1 KGHSH, CDR2 LQKENI. CDR3 length: 15 residues. The CDR3 here is CASSPETGNTGELFF. The CDR3 coding sequence is TGTGCCAGCTCACCAGAGACAGGGAACACCGGGGAGCTGTTTTTT.

In this sample, this clonotype turned up many times. V usage is TRBV11-2 and J usage is TRBJ2-1; TRBD2 matches at 15 bases. Germline lookup yields CDR1 SGHAT and CDR2 FQNNGV. The CDR3 runs to 17 residues. V shed 3 bases and J 6 bases; nucleotides not matched to a gene: 6. As DNA, the CDR3 is TGTGCCAGCAGCTTGGGGACTAGCGGGAGGATGGGCAATGAGCAGTTCTTC. Its translation is CASSLGTSGRMGNEQFF.

This clonotype appeared a few times. One end of the junction is discordant with germline, which a read error may explain. The genes are TRBV7-3 and TRBJ2-1; 9 nucleotides match TRBD1. This CDR3 has 15 amino acids. The germline V gene encodes CDR1 SGHTA and CDR2 FQGTGA. The CDR3 coding sequence is TGTGCCAGCAGCACAGGGACAGGGTTTCTAGGTGAGCAGCTCTTC. Amino acid sequence: CASSTGTGFLGEQLF.

This clonotype was found many times. The chain employs TRBV6-2 or TRBV6-3 and TRBJ1-5; TRBD1 aligns across 7 bases. This CDR3 contains 20 residues. V trimming: 2 bases; J trimming: 3 bases; junction bases outside the gene matches: 19. The germline CDR1 and CDR2 sequences are MNHEY and SVGEGT. CDR3 residues: CASSYASGFFDRATNQPQHF. DNA for the CDR3: TGTGCCAGCAGTTACGCATCGGGGTTCTTCGACAGGGCCACCAATCAGCCCCAGCATTTT.

This clonotype has ten or more counts. V and J are TRBV3-1 and TRBJ1-5; D unresolved. In germline, CDR1 is LGHDT, CDR2 YNNKEL (reference sequence). Trimming left V 4 bases short and J 0 bases short, with 4 bases between. CDR3 length: 13 residues. CDR3 region: CASSPPSNQPQHF. The CDR3 DNA reads TGTGCCAGCAGCCCTCCTAGCAATCAGCCCCAGCATTTT.

This clonotype was counted between two and nine times. Compared with germline, one end of the junction differs, possibly owing to a read error. The rearrangement joins TRBV28 to TRBJ2-5; 15 nucleotides align to TRBD2. The germline gives CDR1 MDHEN, CDR2 SYDVKM. The CDR3 runs 17 residues. As DNA, the CDR3 is TGTGCCAGCAGTCCCGCCCGGACTAGCGGGAGGGAAGAGATCCAGTACTTC. Amino acid sequence: CASSPARTSGREEIQYF.

This clonotype occurred many times. V is TRBV2 and J is TRBJ2-1, with 11 bases fitting TRBD1. This CDR3 is built from 16 residues. The germline V gene has CDR1 SNHLY and CDR2 FYNNEI. V trimming: 3 bases; J trimming: 6 bases; junction bases outside the gene matches: 7. The DNA for the CDR3 is TGTGCCAGCAGTGACCCCGGGACAGGGGGTGTCAATGAGCAGTTCTTC. Amino acid sequence: CASSDPGTGGVNEQFF.

This clonotype was counted at least ten times. J is TRBJ1-2 and V is TRBV27; D perhaps matches TRBD1 (6 bases). Trimming left V 6 bases short and J 6 bases short, with 23 bases between. Germline lookup yields CDR1 MNHEY and CDR2 SMNVEV (reference sequence). This CDR3 has 16 amino acids. This CDR3 is CASRRQGGQGIDGYTF. CDR3 nucleotide sequence: TGTGCCAGCAGAAGACAAGGGGGTCAGGGGATTGATGGCTACACCTTC.

This clonotype was counted ten times or more. The chain is built from TRBV29-1 and TRBJ2-1; D gene uncertain. The CDR3 has 13 amino acids. Germline CDR1 is SQVTM and CDR2 is ANQGSEA. The V and J ends lost 2 bases and 3 bases respectively, with 8 bases between them. In DNA, the CDR3 is TGCAGCGTTGAATTCGGGCACTACAATGAGCAGTTCTTC. Translated, it gives CSVEFGHYNEQFF.

There are a few counts of this clonotype. J is TRBJ1-1 and V is TRBV29-1; no clear D gene. The germline CDR1 and CDR2 sequences are SQVTM and ANQGSEA. The CDR3 length is 10 residues. V was clipped by 6 bases and J by 11 bases, with 13 bases between them. CDR3: CSVHLLDAFF. The CDR3 nucleotides are TGCAGCGTCCACTTACTGGATGCTTTCTTT.

This clonotype was detected only a few times. The chain couples TRBV20-1 to TRBJ2-1; TRBD2 matches at 8 bases. The CDR3 length is 14 residues. V shed 1 base, J shed 8 bases, and the junction held 7 bases outside the gene matches. The germline V gene encodes CDR1 DFQATT and CDR2 SNEGSKA (reference sequence). The CDR3 DNA sequence: TGCAGTGCTAGAGCCAGCGGGAGTATCGATGAGCAGTTCTTC. Encoded protein: CSARASGSIDEQFF.

This clonotype was recorded at least ten times. This chain joins TRBV12-5 and TRBJ2-3, with D unresolved. CDR1 and CDR2 from the germline V gene are LGHNT and FRNRAP. The V end was cut by 2 bases, the J end by 2 bases, with 5 bases between. This CDR3 has 13 residues. CDR3 sequence: CASGLPPTDTQYF. Written as DNA, the CDR3 is TGTGCTAGTGGTTTGCCCCCCACAGATACGCAGTATTTT. The complete variable domain, with remaining parts taken from reference TRBV12-5 and TRBJ2-3, reads DARVTQTPRHKVTEMGQEVTMRCQPILGHNTVFWYRQTMMQGLELLAYFRNRAPLDDSGMPKDRFSAEMPDATLATLKIQPSEPRDSAVYFCASGLPPTDTQYFGPGTRLTVL.

This sequence joins TRBV4-1 and TRBJ2-1; 9 nucleotides align to TRBD2. The CDR3 has 15 amino acids. The V segment lost 0 bases and the J segment 9 bases; nucleotides outside the gene matches: 6. Germline V gene data show CDR1 as MGHRA and CDR2 as YSYEKL. The DNA for the CDR3 is TGCGCCAGCAGCCAAGACTGGCGGGAGGGGGGTGAGCAGTTCTTC. This sequence encodes CASSQDWREGGEQFF.